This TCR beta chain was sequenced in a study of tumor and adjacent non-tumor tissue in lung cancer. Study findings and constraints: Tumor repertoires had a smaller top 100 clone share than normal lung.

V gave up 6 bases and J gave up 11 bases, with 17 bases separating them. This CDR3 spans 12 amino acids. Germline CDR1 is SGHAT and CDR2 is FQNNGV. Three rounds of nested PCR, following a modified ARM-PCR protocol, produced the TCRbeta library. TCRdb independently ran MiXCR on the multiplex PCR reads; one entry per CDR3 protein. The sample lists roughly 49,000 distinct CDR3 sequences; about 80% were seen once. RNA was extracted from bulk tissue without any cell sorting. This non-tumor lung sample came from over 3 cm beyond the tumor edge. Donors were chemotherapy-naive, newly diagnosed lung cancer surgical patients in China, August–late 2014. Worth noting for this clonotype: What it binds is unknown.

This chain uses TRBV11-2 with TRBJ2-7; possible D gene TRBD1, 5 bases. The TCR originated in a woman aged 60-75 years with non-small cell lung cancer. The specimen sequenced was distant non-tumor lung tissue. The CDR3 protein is CASSADRYKKYF. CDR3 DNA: TGTGCCAGCAGTGCCGACAGATACAAGAAGTACTTC.